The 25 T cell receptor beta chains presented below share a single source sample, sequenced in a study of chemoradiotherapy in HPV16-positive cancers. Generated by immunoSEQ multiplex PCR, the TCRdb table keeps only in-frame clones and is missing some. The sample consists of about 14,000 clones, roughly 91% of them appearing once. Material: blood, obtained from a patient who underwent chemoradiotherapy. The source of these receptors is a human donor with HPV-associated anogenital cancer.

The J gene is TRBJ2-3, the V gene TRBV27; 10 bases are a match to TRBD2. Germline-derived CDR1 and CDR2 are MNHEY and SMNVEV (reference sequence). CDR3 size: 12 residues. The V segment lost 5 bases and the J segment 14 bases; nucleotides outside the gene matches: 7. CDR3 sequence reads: CASSQSSGGLYF. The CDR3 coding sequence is TGTGCCAGCAGTCAATCTAGCGGGGGACTGTATTTT.

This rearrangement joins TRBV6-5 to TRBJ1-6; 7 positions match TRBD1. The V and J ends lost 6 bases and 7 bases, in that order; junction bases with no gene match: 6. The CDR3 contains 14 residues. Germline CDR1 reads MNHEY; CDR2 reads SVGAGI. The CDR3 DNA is TGTGCCAGCAGACAACAGGGGAAGAATTCACCCCTCCACTTT. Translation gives CASRQQGKNSPLHF.

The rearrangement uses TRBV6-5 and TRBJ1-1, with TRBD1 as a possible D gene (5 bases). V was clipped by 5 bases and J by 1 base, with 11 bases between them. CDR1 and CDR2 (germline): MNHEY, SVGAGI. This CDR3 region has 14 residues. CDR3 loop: CASSPGLRNTEAFF. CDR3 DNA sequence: TGTGCCAGCAGTCCGGGACTACGGAACACTGAAGCTTTCTTT.

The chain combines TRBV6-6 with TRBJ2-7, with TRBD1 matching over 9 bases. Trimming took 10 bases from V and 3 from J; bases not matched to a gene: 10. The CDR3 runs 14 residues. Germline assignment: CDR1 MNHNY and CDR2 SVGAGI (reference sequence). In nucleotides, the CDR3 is TGTGCCACTTCACAAGGGACAGGGTACTACGAGCAGTACTTC. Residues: CATSQGTGYYEQYF.

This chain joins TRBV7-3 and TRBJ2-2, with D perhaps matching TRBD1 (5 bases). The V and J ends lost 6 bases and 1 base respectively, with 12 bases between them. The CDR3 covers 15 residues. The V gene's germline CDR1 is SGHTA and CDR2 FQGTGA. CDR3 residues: CASSPTVQNTGELFF. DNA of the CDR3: TGTGCCAGCAGTCCGACAGTTCAGAACACCGGGGAGCTGTTTTTT.

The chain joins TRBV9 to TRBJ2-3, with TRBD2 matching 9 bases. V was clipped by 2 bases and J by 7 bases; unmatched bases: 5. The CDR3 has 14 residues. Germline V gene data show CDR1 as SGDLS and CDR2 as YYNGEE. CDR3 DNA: TGTGCCAGCAGCGTGGAGACTAGCGGAAATACGCAGTATTTT. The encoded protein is CASSVETSGNTQYF.

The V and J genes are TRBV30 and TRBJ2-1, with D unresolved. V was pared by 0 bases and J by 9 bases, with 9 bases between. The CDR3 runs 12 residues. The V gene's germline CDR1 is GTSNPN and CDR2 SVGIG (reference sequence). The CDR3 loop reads CAWSVDLGEQFF. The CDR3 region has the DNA TGTGCCTGGAGTGTAGACCTCGGTGAGCAGTTCTTC.

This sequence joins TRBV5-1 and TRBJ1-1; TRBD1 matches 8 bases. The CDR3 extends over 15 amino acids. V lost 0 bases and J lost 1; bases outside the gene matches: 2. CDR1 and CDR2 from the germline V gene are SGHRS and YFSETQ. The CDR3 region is CASSLGGQGNTEAFF. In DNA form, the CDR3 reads TGCGCCAGCAGCTTGGGAGGACAGGGGAACACTGAAGCTTTCTTT.

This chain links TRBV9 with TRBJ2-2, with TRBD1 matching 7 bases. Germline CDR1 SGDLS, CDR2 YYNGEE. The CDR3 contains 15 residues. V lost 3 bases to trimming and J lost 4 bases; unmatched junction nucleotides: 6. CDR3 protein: CASSALGGPTGELFF. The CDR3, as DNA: TGTGCCAGCAGCGCCCTAGGGGGCCCCACCGGGGAGCTGTTTTTT.

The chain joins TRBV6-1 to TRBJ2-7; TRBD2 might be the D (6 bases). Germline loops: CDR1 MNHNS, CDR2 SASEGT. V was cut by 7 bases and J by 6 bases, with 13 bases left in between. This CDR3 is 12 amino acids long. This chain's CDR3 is CASTNQGGEQYF. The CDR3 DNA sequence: TGTGCCAGCACCAATCAGGGAGGCGAGCAGTACTTC.

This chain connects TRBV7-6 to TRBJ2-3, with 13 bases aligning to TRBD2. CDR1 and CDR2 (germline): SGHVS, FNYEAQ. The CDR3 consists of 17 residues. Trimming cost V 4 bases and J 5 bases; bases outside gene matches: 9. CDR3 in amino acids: CASSSEILAGGQDTQYF. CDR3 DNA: TGTGCCAGCAGCTCCGAAATACTAGCGGGGGGGCAAGATACGCAGTATTTT.

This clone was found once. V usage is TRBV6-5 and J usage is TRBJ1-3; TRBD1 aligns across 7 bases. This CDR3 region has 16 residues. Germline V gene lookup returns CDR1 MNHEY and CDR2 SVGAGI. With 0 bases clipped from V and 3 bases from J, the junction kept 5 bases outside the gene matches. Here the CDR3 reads CASSYSTRGLGNTIYF. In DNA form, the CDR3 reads TGTGCCAGCAGTTACTCAACGAGGGGGCTTGGAAACACCATATATTTT.

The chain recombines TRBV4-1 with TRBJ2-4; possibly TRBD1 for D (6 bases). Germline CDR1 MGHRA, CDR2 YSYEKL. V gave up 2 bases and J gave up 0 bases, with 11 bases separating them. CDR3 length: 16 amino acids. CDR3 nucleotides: TGCGCCAGCAGCCAACTACAGGGTTTAGCCAAAAACATTCAGTACTTC. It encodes CASSQLQGLAKNIQYF.

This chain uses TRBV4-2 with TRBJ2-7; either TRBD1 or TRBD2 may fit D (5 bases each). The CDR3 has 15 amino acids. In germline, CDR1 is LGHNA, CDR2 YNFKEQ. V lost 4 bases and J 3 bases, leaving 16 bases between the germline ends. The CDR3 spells CASSPQGRGIYEQYF. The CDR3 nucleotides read TGTGCCAGCAGCCCGCAGGGACGGGGAATCTACGAGCAGTACTTC.

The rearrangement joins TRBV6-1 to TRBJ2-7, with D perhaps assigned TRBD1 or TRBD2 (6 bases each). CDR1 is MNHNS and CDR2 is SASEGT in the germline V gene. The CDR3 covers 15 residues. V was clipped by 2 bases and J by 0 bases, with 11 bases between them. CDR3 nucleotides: TGTGCCAGCAGTGAAAGGGGGGACGGCTCCTACGAGCAGTACTTC. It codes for CASSERGDGSYEQYF.

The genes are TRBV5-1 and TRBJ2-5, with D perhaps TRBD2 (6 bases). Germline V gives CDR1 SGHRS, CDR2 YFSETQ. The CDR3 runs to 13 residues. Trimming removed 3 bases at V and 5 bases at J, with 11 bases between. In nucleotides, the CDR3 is TGCGCCAGCAGCTGGGGGGATGGCGAGACCCAGTACTTC. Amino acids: CASSWGDGETQYF. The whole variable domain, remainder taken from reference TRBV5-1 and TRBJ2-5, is KAGVTQTPRYLIKTRGQQVTLSCSPISGHRSVSWYQQTPGQGLQFLFEYFSETQRNKGNFPGRFSGRQFSNSRSEMNVSTLELGDSALYLCASSWGDGETQYFGPGTRLLVL.

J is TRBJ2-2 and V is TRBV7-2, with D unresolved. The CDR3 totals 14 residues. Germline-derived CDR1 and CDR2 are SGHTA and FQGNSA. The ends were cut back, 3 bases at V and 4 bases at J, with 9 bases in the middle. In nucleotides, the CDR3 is TGTGCCAGCAGCTTGGTCAGTGTCACCGGGGAGCTGTTTTTT. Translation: CASSLVSVTGELFF.

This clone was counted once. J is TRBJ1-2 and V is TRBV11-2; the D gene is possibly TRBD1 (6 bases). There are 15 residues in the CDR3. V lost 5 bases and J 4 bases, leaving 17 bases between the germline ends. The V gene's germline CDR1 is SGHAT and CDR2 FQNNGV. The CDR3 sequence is CASSPLDRNLYGYTF. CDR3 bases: TGTGCCAGCAGCCCGTTAGACAGGAACCTCTATGGCTACACCTTC.

CDR3 sequence (DNA): TGTGCCAGCAGCCGAGATTTGGGGGTTTCAGGAAACACCATATATTTT. It encodes CASSRDLGVSGNTIYF. The chain joins TRBV4-2 to TRBJ1-3; perhaps TRBD1 as D (5 bases). V was pared by 4 bases and J by 4 bases, with 17 bases between. This CDR3 is built from 16 residues. Germline V gene data show CDR1 as LGHNA and CDR2 as YNFKEQ.

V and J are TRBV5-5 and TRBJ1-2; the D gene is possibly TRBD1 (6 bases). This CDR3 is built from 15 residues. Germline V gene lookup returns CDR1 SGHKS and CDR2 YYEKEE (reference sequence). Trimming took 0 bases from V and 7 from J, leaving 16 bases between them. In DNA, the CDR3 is TGTGCCAGCAGCTTGGCCGATGGCAGGGGACGTGGCTACACCTTC. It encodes CASSLADGRGRGYTF.

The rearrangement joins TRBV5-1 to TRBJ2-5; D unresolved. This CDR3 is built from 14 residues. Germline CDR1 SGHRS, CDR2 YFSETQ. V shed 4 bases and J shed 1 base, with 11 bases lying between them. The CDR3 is CASSPPRSQETQYF. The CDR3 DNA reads TGCGCCAGCAGCCCCCCCCGGTCCCAAGAGACCCAGTACTTC.

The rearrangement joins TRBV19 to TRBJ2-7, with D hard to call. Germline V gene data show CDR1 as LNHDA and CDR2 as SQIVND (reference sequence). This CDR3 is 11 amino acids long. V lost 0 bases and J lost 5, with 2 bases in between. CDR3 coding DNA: TGTGCCAGTAGTATAGAGGACGAGCAGTACTTC. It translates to CASSIEDEQYF.

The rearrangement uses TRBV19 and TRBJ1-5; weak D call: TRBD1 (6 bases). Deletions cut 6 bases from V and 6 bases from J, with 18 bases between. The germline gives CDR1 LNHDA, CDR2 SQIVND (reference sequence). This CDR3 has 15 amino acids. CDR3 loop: CASRPRGDWGQPQHF. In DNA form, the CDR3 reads TGTGCCAGTAGGCCAAGGGGGGACTGGGGTCAGCCCCAGCATTTT.

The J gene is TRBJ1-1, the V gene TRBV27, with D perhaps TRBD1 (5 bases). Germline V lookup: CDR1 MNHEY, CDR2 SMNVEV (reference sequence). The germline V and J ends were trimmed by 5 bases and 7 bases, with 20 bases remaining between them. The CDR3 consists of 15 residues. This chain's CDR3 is CASSPSPEGFIEAFF. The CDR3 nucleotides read TGTGCCAGCAGTCCCTCACCGGAGGGGTTTATTGAAGCTTTCTTT.

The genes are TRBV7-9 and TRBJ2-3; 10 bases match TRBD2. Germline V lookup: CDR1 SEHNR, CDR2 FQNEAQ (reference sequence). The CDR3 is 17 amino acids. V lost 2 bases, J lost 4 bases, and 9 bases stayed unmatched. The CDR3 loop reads CASSLTLAGANPDTQYF. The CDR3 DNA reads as TGTGCCAGCAGCTTAACCCTAGCGGGGGCCAATCCAGATACGCAGTATTTT. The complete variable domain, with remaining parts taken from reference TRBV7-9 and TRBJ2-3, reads DTGVSQNPRHKITKRGQNVTFRCDPISEHNRLYWYRQTLGQGPEFLTYFQNEAQLEKSRLLSDRFSAERPKGSFSTLEIQRTEQGDSAMYLCASSLTLAGANPDTQYFGPGTRLTVL.